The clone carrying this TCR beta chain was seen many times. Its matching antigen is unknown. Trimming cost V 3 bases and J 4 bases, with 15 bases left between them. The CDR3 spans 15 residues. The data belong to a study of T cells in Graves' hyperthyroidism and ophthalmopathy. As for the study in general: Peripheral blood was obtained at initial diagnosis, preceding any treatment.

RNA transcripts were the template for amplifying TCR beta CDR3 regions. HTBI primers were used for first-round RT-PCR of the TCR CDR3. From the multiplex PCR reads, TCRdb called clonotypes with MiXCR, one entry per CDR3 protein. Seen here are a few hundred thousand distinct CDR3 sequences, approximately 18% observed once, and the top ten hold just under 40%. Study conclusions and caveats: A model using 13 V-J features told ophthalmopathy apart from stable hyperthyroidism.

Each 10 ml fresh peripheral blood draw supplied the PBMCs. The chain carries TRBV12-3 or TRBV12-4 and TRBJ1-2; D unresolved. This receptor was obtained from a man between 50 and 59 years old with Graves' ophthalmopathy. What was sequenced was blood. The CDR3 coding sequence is TGTGCCAGCAGTTTCGACTCGGCAGTTTTCTATGGCTACACCTTC. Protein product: CASSFDSAVFYGYTF.